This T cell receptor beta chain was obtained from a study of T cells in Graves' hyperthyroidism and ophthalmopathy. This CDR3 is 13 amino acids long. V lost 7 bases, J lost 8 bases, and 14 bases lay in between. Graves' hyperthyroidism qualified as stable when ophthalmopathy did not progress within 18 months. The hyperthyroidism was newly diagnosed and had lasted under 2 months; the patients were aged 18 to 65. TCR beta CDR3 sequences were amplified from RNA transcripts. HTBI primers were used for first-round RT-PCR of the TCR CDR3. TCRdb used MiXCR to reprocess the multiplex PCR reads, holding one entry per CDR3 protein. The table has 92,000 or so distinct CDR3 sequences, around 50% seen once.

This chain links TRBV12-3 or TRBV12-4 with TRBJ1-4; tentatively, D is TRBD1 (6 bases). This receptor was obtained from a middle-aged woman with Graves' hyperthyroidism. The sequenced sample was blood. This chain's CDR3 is CASTPGGQEKLFF. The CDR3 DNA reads TGTGCCAGCACCCCTGGGGGGCAGGAAAAACTGTTTTTT.